This T cell receptor (beta chain) appears in the sequencing data of a study of T cell responses to AZD1222 COVID-19 vaccine. General study points: Clonal diversity was possibly underestimated; the donors were predominantly white British and more often female.

In germline, CDR1 is MNHEY, CDR2 SVGAGI. This CDR3 contains 16 residues. With V trimmed by 0 bases and J by 8 bases, 8 bases remained unmatched. A word on this clone: The antigen is unknown.

Profiling relied on immunoSEQ multiplex PCR, and the TCRdb table lists in-frame clones only, not all of them. The table includes about 110,000 clones, roughly 84% detected once. The sample here was peripheral blood, taken on day 0 of AZD1222 vaccination. V and J are TRBV6-5 and TRBJ2-3; TRBD2 agrees at 10 bases. This TCR was sampled from an adult in good health. The chain's CDR3 is CASSYSLSGGVTTQYF. In DNA form, the CDR3 reads TGTGCCAGCAGTTACTCGCTAAGCGGGGGGGTTACTACGCAGTATTTT.